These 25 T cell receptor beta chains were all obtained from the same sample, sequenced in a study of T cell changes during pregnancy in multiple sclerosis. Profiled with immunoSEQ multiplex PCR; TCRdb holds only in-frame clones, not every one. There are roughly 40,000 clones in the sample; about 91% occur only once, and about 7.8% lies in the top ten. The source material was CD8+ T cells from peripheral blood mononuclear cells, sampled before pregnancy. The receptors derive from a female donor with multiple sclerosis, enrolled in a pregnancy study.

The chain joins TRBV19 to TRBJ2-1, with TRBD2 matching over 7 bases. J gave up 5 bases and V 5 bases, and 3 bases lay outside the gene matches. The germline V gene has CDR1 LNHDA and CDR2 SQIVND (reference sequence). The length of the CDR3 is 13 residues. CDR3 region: CASSLSGNNEQFF. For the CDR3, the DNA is TGTGCCAGTAGTTTGAGCGGGAACAATGAGCAGTTCTTC.

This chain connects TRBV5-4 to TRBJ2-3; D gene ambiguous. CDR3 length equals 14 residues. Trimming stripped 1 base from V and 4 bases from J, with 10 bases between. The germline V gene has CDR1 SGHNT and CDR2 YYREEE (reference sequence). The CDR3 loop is CASSLSIQPDTQYF. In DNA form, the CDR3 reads TGTGCCAGCAGCTTGAGTATACAGCCAGATACGCAGTATTTT.

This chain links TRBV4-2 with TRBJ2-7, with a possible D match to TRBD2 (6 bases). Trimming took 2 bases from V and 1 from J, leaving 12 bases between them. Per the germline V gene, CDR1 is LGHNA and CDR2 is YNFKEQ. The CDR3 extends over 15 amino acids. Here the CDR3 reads CASSQPGTQSYEQYF. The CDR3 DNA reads TGTGCCAGCAGCCAACCCGGGACTCAGTCCTACGAGCAGTACTTC.

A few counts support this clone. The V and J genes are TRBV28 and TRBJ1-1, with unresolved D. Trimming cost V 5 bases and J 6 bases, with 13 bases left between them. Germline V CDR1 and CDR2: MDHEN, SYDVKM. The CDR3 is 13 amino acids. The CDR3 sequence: CASSPIIRAEAFF. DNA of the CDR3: TGTGCCAGCAGTCCCATTATCCGGGCTGAAGCTTTCTTT.

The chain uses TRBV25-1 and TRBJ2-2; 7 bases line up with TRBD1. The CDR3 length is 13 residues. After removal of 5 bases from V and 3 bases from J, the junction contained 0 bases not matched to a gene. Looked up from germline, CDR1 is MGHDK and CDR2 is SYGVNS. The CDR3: CASSTGDTGELFF. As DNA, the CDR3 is TGTGCCAGCAGTACAGGGGACACCGGGGAGCTGTTTTTT.

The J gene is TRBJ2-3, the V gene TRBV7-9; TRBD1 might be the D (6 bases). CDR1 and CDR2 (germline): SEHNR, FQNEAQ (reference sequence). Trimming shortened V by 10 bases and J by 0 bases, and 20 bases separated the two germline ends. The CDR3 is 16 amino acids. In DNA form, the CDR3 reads TGTGCCACCAGGGGCCAGGGCCCATCTAGCACAGATACGCAGTATTTT. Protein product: CATRGQGPSSTDTQYF.

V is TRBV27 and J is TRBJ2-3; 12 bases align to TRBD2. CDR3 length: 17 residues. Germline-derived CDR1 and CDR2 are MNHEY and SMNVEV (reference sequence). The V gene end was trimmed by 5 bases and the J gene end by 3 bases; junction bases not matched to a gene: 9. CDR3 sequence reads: CASSHRTSGINTDTQYF. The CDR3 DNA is TGTGCCAGCAGTCACCGGACTAGCGGGATTAATACAGATACGCAGTATTTT.

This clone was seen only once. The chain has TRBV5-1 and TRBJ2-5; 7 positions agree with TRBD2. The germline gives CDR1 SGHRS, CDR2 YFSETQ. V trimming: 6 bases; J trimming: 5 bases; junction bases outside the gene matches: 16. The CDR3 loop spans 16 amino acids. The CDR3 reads CASTSAIAGENETQYF. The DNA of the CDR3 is TGCGCCAGCACCAGTGCAATTGCGGGAGAGAATGAGACCCAGTACTTC.

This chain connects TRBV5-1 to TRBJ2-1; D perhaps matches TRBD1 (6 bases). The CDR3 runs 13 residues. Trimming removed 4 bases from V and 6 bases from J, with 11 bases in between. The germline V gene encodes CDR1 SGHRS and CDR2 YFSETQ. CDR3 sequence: CASSPGTSNEQFF. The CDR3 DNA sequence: TGCGCCAGCAGCCCCGGGACATCCAATGAGCAGTTCTTC.

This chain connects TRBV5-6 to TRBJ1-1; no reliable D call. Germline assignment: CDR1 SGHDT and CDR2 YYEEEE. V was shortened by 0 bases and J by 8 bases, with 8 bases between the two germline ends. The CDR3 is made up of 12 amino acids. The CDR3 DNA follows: TGTGCCAGCAGCTTGGCCGGGTTGGAAGCTTTCTTT. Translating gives CASSLAGLEAFF.

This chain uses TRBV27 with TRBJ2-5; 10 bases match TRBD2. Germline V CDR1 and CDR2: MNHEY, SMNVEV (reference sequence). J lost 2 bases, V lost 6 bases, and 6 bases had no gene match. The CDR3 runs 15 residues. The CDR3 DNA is TGTGCCAGCAGAGTTGCTAGCGGGAGACAAGAGACCCAGTACTTC. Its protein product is CASRVASGRQETQYF.

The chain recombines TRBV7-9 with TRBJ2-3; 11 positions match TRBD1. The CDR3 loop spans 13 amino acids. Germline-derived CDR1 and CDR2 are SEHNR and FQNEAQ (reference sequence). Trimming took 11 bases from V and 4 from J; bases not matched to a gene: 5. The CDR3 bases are TGTGCCTCCTGGACAGGGGGCGCAGATACGCAGTATTTT. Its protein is CASWTGGADTQYF.

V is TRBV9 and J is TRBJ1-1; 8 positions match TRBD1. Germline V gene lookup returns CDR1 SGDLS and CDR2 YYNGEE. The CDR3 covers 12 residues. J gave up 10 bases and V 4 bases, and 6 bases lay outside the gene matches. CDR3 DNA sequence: TGTGCCAGCAGCCCCTGGACAGGGCCAGCTTTCTTT. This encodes CASSPWTGPAFF.

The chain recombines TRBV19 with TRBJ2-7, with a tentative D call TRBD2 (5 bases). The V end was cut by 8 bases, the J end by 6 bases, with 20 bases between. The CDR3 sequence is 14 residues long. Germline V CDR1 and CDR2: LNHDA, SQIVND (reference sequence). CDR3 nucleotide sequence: TGTGCCAGTTCGGCGGGCTTGGGGTTGGGCGAGCAGTACTTC. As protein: CASSAGLGLGEQYF.

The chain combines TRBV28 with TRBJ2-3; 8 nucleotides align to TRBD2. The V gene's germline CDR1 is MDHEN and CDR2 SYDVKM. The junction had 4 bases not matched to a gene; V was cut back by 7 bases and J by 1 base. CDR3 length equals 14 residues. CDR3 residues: CASTLTSGTDTQYF. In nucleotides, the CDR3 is TGTGCCAGCACCTTGACTAGCGGCACAGATACGCAGTATTTT. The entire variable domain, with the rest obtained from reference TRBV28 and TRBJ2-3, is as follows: DVKVTQSSRYLVKRTGEKVFLECVQDMDHENMFWYRQDPGLGLRLIYFSYDVKMKEKGDIPEGYSVSREKKERFSLILESASTNQTSMYLCASTLTSGTDTQYFGPGTRLTVL.

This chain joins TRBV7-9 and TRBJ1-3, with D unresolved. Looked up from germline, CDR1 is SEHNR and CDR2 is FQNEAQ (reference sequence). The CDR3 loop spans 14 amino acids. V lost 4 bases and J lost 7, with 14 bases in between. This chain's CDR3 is CASSSEGFRNTIYF. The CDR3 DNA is TGTGCCAGCAGCTCGGAGGGCTTCAGGAACACCATATATTTT.

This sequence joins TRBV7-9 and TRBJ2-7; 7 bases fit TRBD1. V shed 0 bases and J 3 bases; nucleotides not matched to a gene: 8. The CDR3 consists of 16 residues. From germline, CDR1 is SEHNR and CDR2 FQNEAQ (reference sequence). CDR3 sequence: CASSLAGQNNHYEQYF. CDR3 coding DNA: TGTGCCAGCAGCTTAGCGGGACAGAACAACCACTACGAGCAGTACTTC. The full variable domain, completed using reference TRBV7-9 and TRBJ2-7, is DTGVSQNPRHKITKRGQNVTFRCDPISEHNRLYWYRQTLGQGPEFLTYFQNEAQLEKSRLLSDRFSAERPKGSFSTLEIQRTEQGDSAMYLCASSLAGQNNHYEQYFGPGTRLTVT.

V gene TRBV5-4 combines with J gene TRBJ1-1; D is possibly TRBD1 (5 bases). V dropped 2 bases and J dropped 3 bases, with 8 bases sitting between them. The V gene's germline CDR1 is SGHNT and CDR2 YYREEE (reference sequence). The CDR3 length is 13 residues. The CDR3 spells CASSLGAHTEAFF. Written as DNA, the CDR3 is TGTGCCAGCAGCTTAGGGGCGCACACTGAAGCTTTCTTT.

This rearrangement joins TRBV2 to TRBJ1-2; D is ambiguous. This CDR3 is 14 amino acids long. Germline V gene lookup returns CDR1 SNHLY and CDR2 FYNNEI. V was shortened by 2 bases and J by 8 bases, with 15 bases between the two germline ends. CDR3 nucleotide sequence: TGTGCCAGCAGTGAATCCGGGAACTCAGACGGCTACACCTTC. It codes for CASSESGNSDGYTF.

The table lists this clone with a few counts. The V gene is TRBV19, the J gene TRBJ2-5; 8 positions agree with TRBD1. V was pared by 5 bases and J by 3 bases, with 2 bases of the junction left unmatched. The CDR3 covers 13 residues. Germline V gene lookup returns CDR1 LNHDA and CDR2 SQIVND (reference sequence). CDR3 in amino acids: CASSEDREETQYF. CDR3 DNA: TGTGCCAGTAGTGAGGACAGGGAAGAGACCCAGTACTTC.

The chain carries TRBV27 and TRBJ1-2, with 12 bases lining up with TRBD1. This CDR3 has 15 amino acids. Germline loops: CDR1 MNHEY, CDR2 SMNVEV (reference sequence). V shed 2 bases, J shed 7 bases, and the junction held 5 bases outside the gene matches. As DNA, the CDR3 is TGTGCCAGCAGTTTAGGGGGACAGGGGGCCGGTGGCTACACCTTC. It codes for CASSLGGQGAGGYTF.

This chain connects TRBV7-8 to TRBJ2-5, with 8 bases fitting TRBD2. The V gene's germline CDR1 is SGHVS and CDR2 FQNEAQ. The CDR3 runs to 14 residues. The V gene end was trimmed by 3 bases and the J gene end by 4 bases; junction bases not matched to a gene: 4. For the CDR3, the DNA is TGTGCCAGCAGCTTTGTAGCGGGATCAGAGACCCAGTACTTC. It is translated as CASSFVAGSETQYF.

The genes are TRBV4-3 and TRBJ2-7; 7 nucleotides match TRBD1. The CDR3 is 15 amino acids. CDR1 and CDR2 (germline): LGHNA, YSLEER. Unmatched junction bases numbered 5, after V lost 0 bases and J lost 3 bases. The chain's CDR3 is CASSQDFPGGYEQYF. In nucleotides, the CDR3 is TGCGCCAGCAGCCAAGATTTCCCAGGGGGCTACGAGCAGTACTTC.

CDR3 in amino acids: CASSVEAGISYEQYF. In DNA, the CDR3 is TGTGCCAGCAGCGTAGAAGCAGGGATCTCCTACGAGCAGTACTTC. The chain joins TRBV9 to TRBJ2-7, with D tentatively TRBD1 (5 bases). Germline-derived CDR1 and CDR2 are SGDLS and YYNGEE. The CDR3 spans 15 residues. Trimming pared 0 bases from V and 0 bases from J, leaving 10 bases between. The full variable domain, in which reference TRBV9 and TRBJ2-7 provide the parts outside the CDR3, is DSGVTQTPKHLITATGQRVTLRCSPRSGDLSVYWYQQSLDQGLQFLIQYYNGEERAKGNILERFSAQQFPDLHSELNLSSLELGDSALYFCASSVEAGISYEQYFGPGTRLTVT.

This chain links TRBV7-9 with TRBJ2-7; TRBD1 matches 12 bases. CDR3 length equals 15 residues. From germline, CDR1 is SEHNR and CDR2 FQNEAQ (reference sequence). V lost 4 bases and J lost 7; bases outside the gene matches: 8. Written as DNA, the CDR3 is TGTGCCAGCAGCTCCCCGGGACAGGGGGCTGGGGAGCAGTACTTC. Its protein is CASSSPGQGAGEQYF.